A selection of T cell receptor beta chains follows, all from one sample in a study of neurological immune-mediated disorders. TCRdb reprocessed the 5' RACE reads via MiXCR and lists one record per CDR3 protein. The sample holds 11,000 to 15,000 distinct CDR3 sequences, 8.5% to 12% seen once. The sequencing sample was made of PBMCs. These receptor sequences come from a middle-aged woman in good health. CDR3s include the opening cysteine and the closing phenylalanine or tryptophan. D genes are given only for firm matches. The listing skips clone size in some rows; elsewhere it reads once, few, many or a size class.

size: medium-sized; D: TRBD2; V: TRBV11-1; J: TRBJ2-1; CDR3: CASSRRPTSGSSYNEQFF; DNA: TGTGCCAGCAGCCGTCGTCCCACTAGCGGGAGCTCCTACAATGAGCAGTTCTTC
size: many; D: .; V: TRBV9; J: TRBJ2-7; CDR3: CASSLPGTEQYF; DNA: TGTGCCAGCAGCCTCCCCGGGACCGAGCAGTACTTC
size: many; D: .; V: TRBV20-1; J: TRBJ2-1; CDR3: CSARLVANEQFF; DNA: TGCAGTGCTAGACTAGTGGCGAATGAGCAGTTCTTC
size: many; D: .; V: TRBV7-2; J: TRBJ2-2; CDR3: CASSLSRNTGELFF; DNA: TGTGCCAGCAGCTTATCGAGAAACACCGGGGAGCTGTTTTTT
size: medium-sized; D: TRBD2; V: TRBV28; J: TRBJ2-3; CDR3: CASSERTSVLTDTQYF; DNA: TGTGCCAGCAGTGAGAGGACTAGCGTACTCACAGATACGCAGTATTTT
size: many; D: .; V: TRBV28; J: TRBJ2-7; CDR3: CASTRPAAYEQYF; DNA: TGTGCCAGCACCCGGCCAGCAGCCTACGAGCAGTACTTC
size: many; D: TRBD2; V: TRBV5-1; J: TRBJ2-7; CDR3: CASSRMTSGRITEQYF; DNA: TGCGCCAGCAGCCGAATGACTAGCGGGAGGATTACCGAGCAGTACTTC
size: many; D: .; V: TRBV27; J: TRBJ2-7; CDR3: CASSLSLGEQYF; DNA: TGTGCCAGCAGTTTGAGCCTCGGCGAGCAGTACTTC
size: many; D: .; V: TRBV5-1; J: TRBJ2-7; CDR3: CASSISVAGEGEQYF; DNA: TGCGCCAGCAGCATCTCTGTGGCAGGGGAAGGCGAGCAGTACTTC
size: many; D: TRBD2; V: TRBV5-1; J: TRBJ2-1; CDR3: CASSHGTSGSGADEQFF; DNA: TGCGCCAGCAGCCACGGGACTAGCGGGAGCGGGGCGGATGAGCAGTTCTTC
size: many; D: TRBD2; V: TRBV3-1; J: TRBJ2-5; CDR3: CASSHERTSGRETQYF; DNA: TGTGCCAGCAGCCATGAAAGGACTAGCGGCCGAGAGACCCAGTACTTC
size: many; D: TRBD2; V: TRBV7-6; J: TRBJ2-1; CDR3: CASSSGPGGYNEQFF; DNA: TGTGCCAGCAGCAGCGGACCGGGAGGATACAATGAGCAGTTCTTC
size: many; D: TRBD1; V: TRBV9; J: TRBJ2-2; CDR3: CASSAPGQGLFF; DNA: TGTGCCAGCAGCGCTCCGGGACAGGGGCTGTTTTTT
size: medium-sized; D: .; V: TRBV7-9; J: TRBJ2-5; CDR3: CASSNGREGRPQETQYF; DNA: TGTGCCAGCAGCAACGGACGTGAGGGCAGACCCCAAGAGACCCAGTACTTC
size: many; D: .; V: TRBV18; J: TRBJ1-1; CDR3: CASSPSAGREQAFF; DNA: TGTGCCAGCTCACCCTCGGCAGGGCGCGAACAAGCTTTCTTT
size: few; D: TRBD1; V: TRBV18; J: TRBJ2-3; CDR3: CASSPSRGQGTDTQYF; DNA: TGTGCCAGCTCACCCTCCCGGGGACAGGGCACAGATACGCAGTATTTT
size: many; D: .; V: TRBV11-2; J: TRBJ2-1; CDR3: CASSLDGIYNEQFF; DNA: TGTGCCAGCAGCTTAGATGGAATCTACAATGAGCAGTTCTTC
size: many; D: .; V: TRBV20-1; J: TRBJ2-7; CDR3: CSAGGYEQYF; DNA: TGCAGTGCCGGAGGCTACGAGCAGTACTTC
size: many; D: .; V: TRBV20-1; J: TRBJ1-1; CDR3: CSSLPHMNTEAFF; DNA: TGCAGTTCACTGCCACACATGAACACTGAAGCTTTCTTT
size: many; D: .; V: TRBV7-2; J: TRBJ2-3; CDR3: CASSVDLGRTDTQYF; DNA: TGTGCCAGCAGCGTTGATTTAGGGCGCACAGATACGCAGTATTTT
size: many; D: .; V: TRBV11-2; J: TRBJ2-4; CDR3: CASRDTGLAKNIQYF; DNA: TGTGCCAGCAGAGATACAGGGTTAGCCAAAAACATTCAGTACTTC
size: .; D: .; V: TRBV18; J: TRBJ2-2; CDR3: CASSLKVDTGELFF; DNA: TGTGCCAGCTCACTTAAGGTTGACACCGGGGAGCTGTTTTTT
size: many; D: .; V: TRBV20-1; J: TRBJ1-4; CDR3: CSARATIEKLFF; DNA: TGCAGTGCTAGAGCAACAATTGAAAAACTGTTTTTT
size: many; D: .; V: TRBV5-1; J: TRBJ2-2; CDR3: CASSLDAVRRVNTGELFF; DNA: TGCGCCAGCAGCTTGGATGCAGTCAGGCGGGTTAACACCGGGGAGCTGTTTTTT
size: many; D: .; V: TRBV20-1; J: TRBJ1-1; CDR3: CSARVPSGTEAFF; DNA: TGCAGTGCTAGAGTGCCCAGCGGGACTGAAGCTTTCTTT
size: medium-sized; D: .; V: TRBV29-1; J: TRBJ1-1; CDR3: CSVAANTEAFF; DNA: TGCAGCGTTGCCGCGAACACTGAAGCTTTCTTT
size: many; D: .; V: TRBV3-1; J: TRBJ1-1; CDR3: CASSQEWSEAFF; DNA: TGTGCCAGCAGCCAAGAATGGTCAGAAGCTTTCTTT
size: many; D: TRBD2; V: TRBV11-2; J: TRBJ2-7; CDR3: CASSLPRTSGRPLVREQYF; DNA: TGTGCCAGCAGCTTACCGAGGACTAGCGGGAGGCCCCTCGTTCGGGAGCAGTACTTC
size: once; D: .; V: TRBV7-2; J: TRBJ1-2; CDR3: CASSLDHSLSANYGYTF; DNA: TGTGCCAGCAGCTTAGATCACAGCCTTTCAGCTAACTATGGCTACACCTTC
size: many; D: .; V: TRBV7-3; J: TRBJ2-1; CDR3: CASSDSDGYNEQFF; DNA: TGTGCCAGCAGCGACTCGGACGGTTACAATGAGCAGTTCTTC
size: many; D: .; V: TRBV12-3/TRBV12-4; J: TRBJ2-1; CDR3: CASSLPPRVFF; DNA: TGTGCCAGCAGTTTGCCCCCCCGGGTGTTCTTC